The 9 T cell receptor beta chains presented below share a single source sample, sequenced in a study of T-cell reconstitution after alpha-beta-depleted transplantation in children. TCRbeta library construction was performed incorporating unique molecular identifiers. TCRdb analysed the PCR reads with MiXCR anew, one entry per CDR3 protein. The table lists around 360,000 distinct CDR3 sequences, about a tenth of them singletons, with around 2.3% in the top ten. The material was PBMCs from the stem cell graft donor, obtained from the stem cell graft. Every receptor here comes from a human donor who donated a stem cell graft to a child with acute lymphoblastic leukemia.

In its sample, this clonotype was seen many times. The chain employs TRBV7-2 and TRBJ2-3; no clear D. V lost 0 bases, J lost 7 bases, and 5 bases lay in between. The germline V gene has CDR1 SGHTA and CDR2 FQGNSA. The CDR3 is 12 amino acids. CDR3 loop: CASSLAEHTQYF. The CDR3 DNA is TGTGCCAGCAGCTTAGCTGAACATACGCAGTATTTT. Supplemented by reference TRBV7-2 and TRBJ2-3, the full variable domain reads GAGVSQSPSNKVTEKGKDVELRCDPISGHTALYWYRQSLGQGLEFLIYFQGNSAPDKSGLPSDRFSAERTGGSVSTLTIQRTQQEDSAVYLCASSLAEHTQYFGPGTRLTVL.

This clonotype appeared a few times. The chain links TRBV5-1 to TRBJ2-1; TRBD1 or TRBD2 may be the D gene (5 bases each). CDR3 length: 14 amino acids. Trimming left V 4 bases short and J 7 bases short, with 15 bases between. The germline CDR1 and CDR2 sequences are SGHRS and YFSETQ. DNA of the CDR3: TGCGCCAGCAGCCCCGGGACGGATTTGAATGAGCAGTTCTTC. It specifies CASSPGTDLNEQFF.

This rearrangement joins TRBV5-1 to TRBJ2-7; no clear D. V shed 0 bases and J shed 3 bases, with 7 bases lying between them. Germline values: CDR1 SGHRS, CDR2 YFSETQ. The CDR3 spans 13 residues. CDR3 sequence (DNA): TGCGCCAGCAGCTTGGAGAAGAGCTACGAGCAGTACTTC. Its translation: CASSLEKSYEQYF.

The chain links TRBV7-2 to TRBJ2-1; TRBD2 matches 9 bases. Per the germline V gene, CDR1 is SGHTA and CDR2 is FQGNSA. This CDR3 has 15 residues. V was pared by 1 base and J by 9 bases, with 7 bases of the junction left unmatched. CDR3 DNA: TGTGCCAGCAGCTTAGGACTAGCGGCGGCGGGTGAGCAGTTCTTC. Translating it yields CASSLGLAAAGEQFF.

This clonotype was counted a few times. J is TRBJ2-7 and V is TRBV9, with TRBD2 matching over 7 bases. CDR1 and CDR2 from the germline V gene are SGDLS and YYNGEE. V gave up 4 bases and J gave up 4 bases; unmatched junction bases: 11. The CDR3 spans 15 residues. The CDR3 coding sequence is TGTGCCAGCAGCCTCCGGGGAGGGGTTATTTACGAGCAGTACTTC. As protein: CASSLRGGVIYEQYF.

The table lists this clonotype with a few counts. The CDR3 reads CSARDRNLYEQYF. CDR3 nucleotide sequence: TGCAGTGCTAGAGATCGGAACCTTTACGAGCAGTACTTC. The genes are TRBV20-1 and TRBJ2-7; no reliable D call. V lost 0 bases and J lost 4, with 10 bases in between. The CDR3 extends over 13 amino acids. From germline, CDR1 is DFQATT and CDR2 SNEGSKA (reference sequence).

This rearrangement joins TRBV5-1 to TRBJ2-3; 11 bases agree with TRBD2. J lost 3 bases, V lost 0 bases, and 6 bases had no gene match. The CDR3 runs to 17 residues. CDR1 SGHRS and CDR2 YFSETQ come from the germline V gene. CDR3 bases: TGCGCCAGCAGCTTGGAAGCTAGCGGGAGGCTTACAGATACGCAGTATTTT. Its protein product is CASSLEASGRLTDTQYF. The complete variable domain, with remaining parts taken from reference TRBV5-1 and TRBJ2-3, reads KAGVTQTPRYLIKTRGQQVTLSCSPISGHRSVSWYQQTPGQGLQFLFEYFSETQRNKGNFPGRFSGRQFSNSRSEMNVSTLELGDSALYLCASSLEASGRLTDTQYFGPGTRLTVL.

This clonotype was counted a few times. V usage is TRBV7-9 and J usage is TRBJ2-1; TRBD2 agrees at 9 bases. The CDR3 has 17 residues. Germline-derived CDR1 and CDR2 are SEHNR and FQNEAQ (reference sequence). The trim removed 2 bases at V and 8 bases at J, leaving 13 bases unmatched. The CDR3 reads CASSLFQPGLAPHEQFF. CDR3 coding DNA: TGTGCCAGCAGCTTATTTCAGCCGGGACTAGCACCCCATGAGCAGTTCTTC. Full variable domain (rest looked up from reference TRBV7-9 and TRBJ2-1): DTGVSQNPRHKITKRGQNVTFRCDPISEHNRLYWYRQTLGQGPEFLTYFQNEAQLEKSRLLSDRFSAERPKGSFSTLEIQRTEQGDSAMYLCASSLFQPGLAPHEQFFGPGTRLTVL.

The V call is TRBV5-1, the J call TRBJ1-4; no clear D gene. The CDR3 contains 12 residues. Germline CDR1 SGHRS, CDR2 YFSETQ. V dropped 1 base and J dropped 7 bases, with 5 bases sitting between them. The CDR3 is CASSLNSEKLFF. As DNA, the CDR3 is TGCGCCAGCAGCTTGAATAGTGAAAAACTGTTTTTT.